This is a list of T cell receptor beta chains from one sample in a study of cytomegalovirus exposure and HLA in healthy donors. Using immunoSEQ multiplex PCR, the repertoire was profiled, and TCRdb retains in-frame clones only, with some absent. The sample lists over 110,000 clones, 70% to 80% occurring once. Specimen: PBMCs. The receptors come from a middle-aged woman in good health and CMV-seropositive. Each CDR3 is given without its conserved first and last residue. Expanded clones get a size class; other rows say once, few or many, or leave the size out.

size	V	J	CDR3
NA	TRBV5-4	TRBJ1-2	ASSLGKQGGNYGYT
few	TRBV2	TRBJ2-7	ASGLAAAYEQY
NA	TRBV2	TRBJ2-7	ASRVGTGTYEQY
few	TRBV19	TRBJ2-1	ASSDGSRYNEQF
NA	TRBV7-9	TRBJ1-2	SSSNGQGYYGYT
NA	TRBV19	TRBJ2-1	ASSIDRDRGNEQF
NA	TRBV5-6	TRBJ2-1	ASSFGQRTNEQF
NA	TRBV5-1	TRBJ2-1	ASSLVRGASYNEQF
NA	TRBV19	TRBJ2-1	ASSIMGTGWGVNEQF
few	TRBV19	TRBJ1-1	ASSIGRDTEAF
NA	TRBV2	TRBJ1-6	ASSVTGGANSPLH
NA	TRBV10-3	TRBJ2-7	AIKPGPGEQY
once	TRBV5-1	TRBJ2-2	ASSLEAGGLGELF
NA	TRBV2	TRBJ2-7	ASSEGALPDYEQY
NA	TRBV29-1	TRBJ2-3	SVVGLAGPTDTQY
NA	TRBV6-5	TRBJ2-3	ASSYLAGADTQY
NA	TRBV11-2	TRBJ1-1	ASSLTGNTEAF
NA	TRBV10-3	TRBJ2-1	AISEGTSGSDEQF